The entry that follows covers one TCR beta chain sequence. Produced via immunoSEQ multiplex PCR; TCRdb's table is partial and in-frame only. The sample records 65,000 to 85,000 clones, 70% to 80% being singletons. This sample is part of a study of radiotherapy plus CTLA-4 blockade in lung cancer. Study overall: Of all patients, approximately 17% responded objectively and roughly 31% showed disease control.

Chemo-refractory metastatic non-small-cell lung cancer patients received focal radiation with ipilimumab CTLA-4 blockade. The starting material was peripheral blood, obtained from a patient treated with radiotherapy plus ipilimumab. The TCR originated in a human donor with non-small cell lung cancer whose response to radiotherapy plus ipilimumab could not be evaluated. Some clones in this sample may be carry-over from other donors' samples.

The DNA of the CDR3 is TGTGCCAGCAGCTTAAACGGGGGGATAGGCTACACCTTC. Translated, it gives CASSLNGGIGYTF. This chain joins TRBV11-3 and TRBJ1-2; maybe TRBD1 (5 bases). Trimming took 2 bases from V and 8 from J, leaving 12 bases between them. From germline, CDR1 is SGHNT and CDR2 YENEEA. The CDR3 consists of 13 residues.